Listed below are T cell receptor beta chains from one sample, sequenced in a study of Graves' ophthalmopathy and Graves' hyperthyroidism. Via MiXCR, TCRdb re-called the multiplex PCR reads, giving one row per CDR3 protein. The table has around 1,200,000 distinct CDR3 sequences, around a third seen once. Material: peripheral blood or thyroid tissue (not recorded which). These receptors were obtained from an adult man with Graves' hyperthyroidism. The CDR3 runs from the conserved cysteine through the conserved F or W. The D gene is left open where the match is weak. Expanded clones are given a class, and other clones once, few, many or no size at all.

j_call: TRBJ2-2
v_call: TRBV7-9
d_call: -
clone_size: -
cdr3_aa: CASLDTNTGELFF
cdr3_nt: TGTGCCAGCCTGGACACGAACACCGGGGAGCTGTTTTTT

j_call: TRBJ1-2
v_call: TRBV4-3
d_call: TRBD1
clone_size: -
cdr3_aa: CASSRNRDRPNYGYTF
cdr3_nt: TGCGCCAGCAGCAGAAACCGGGACAGACCTAACTATGGCTACACCTTC

j_call: TRBJ1-1
v_call: TRBV25-1
d_call: TRBD1
clone_size: -
cdr3_aa: CASSWDRGVTEAFF
cdr3_nt: TGTGCCAGCAGTTGGGACAGGGGAGTAACTGAAGCTTTCTTT

j_call: TRBJ2-5
v_call: TRBV7-9
d_call: TRBD2
clone_size: few
cdr3_aa: CASSFGTTTYQETQYF
cdr3_nt: TGTGCCAGCAGCTTCGGGACTACAACGTACCAAGAGACCCAGTACTTC

j_call: TRBJ2-5
v_call: TRBV11-2
d_call: -
clone_size: many
cdr3_aa: CASSYSPKETQYF
cdr3_nt: TGTGCCAGCAGCTATAGCCCGAAAGAGACCCAGTACTTC

j_call: TRBJ2-7
v_call: TRBV12-3/TRBV12-4
d_call: -
clone_size: -
cdr3_aa: CASSKWDASYEQYF
cdr3_nt: TGTGCCAGCAGCAAATGGGACGCCAGCTACGAGCAGTACTTC

j_call: TRBJ2-5
v_call: TRBV7-3
d_call: -
clone_size: -
cdr3_aa: CASSLGVSELETQYF
cdr3_nt: TGTGCCAGCAGCTTAGGGGTTTCCGAGTTGGAGACCCAGTACTTC

j_call: TRBJ2-5
v_call: TRBV12-3/TRBV12-4
d_call: -
clone_size: many
cdr3_aa: CASSFRGPGETQYF
cdr3_nt: TGTGCCAGCAGTTTCAGAGGCCCTGGGGAGACCCAGTACTTC

j_call: TRBJ1-6
v_call: TRBV25-1
d_call: TRBD1
clone_size: once
cdr3_aa: CASRRQGRNSPLHF
cdr3_nt: TGTGCCAGCAGACGACAGGGTCGCAATTCACCCCTCCACTTT

j_call: TRBJ1-1
v_call: TRBV25-1
d_call: -
clone_size: many
cdr3_aa: CASSPGQWNTEAFF
cdr3_nt: TGTGCCAGCAGCCCCGGACAGTGGAACACTGAAGCTTTCTTT

j_call: TRBJ1-5
v_call: TRBV25-1
d_call: -
clone_size: -
cdr3_aa: CASSESRTNSNQPQHF
cdr3_nt: TGTGCCAGCAGTGAATCTAGGACAAATAGCAATCAGCCCCAGCATTTT

j_call: TRBJ1-1
v_call: TRBV10-3
d_call: -
clone_size: -
cdr3_aa: CAISVGSWNTEAFF
cdr3_nt: TGTGCCATCAGTGTTGGGTCGTGGAACACTGAAGCTTTCTTT

j_call: TRBJ2-7
v_call: TRBV9
d_call: -
clone_size: -
cdr3_aa: CASSAHTGTRIYEQYF
cdr3_nt: TGTGCCAGCAGCGCCCACACCGGGACACGGATCTACGAGCAGTACTTC

j_call: TRBJ1-1
v_call: TRBV9
d_call: TRBD1
clone_size: -
cdr3_aa: CASGSGTGAVEAFF
cdr3_nt: TGTGCCAGCGGATCCGGGACAGGGGCCGTTGAAGCTTTCTTT

j_call: TRBJ1-4
v_call: TRBV24-1
d_call: TRBD1
clone_size: -
cdr3_aa: CATSAGQGINEKLFF
cdr3_nt: TGTGCCACCAGTGCTGGACAGGGCATTAATGAAAAACTGTTTTTT

j_call: TRBJ1-3
v_call: TRBV4-2
d_call: -
clone_size: -
cdr3_aa: CASSQDPYTSGNTIYF
cdr3_nt: TGTGCCAGCAGCCAAGATCCGTACACCTCTGGAAACACCATATATTTT

j_call: TRBJ2-7
v_call: TRBV29-1
d_call: -
clone_size: many
cdr3_aa: CSVRGTSSYEQYF
cdr3_nt: TGCAGCGTTAGAGGGACCTCCTCCTACGAGCAGTACTTC

j_call: TRBJ1-3
v_call: TRBV29-1
d_call: -
clone_size: -
cdr3_aa: CSVTLGESGNTIYF
cdr3_nt: TGCAGCGTTACACTAGGGGAATCTGGAAACACCATATATTTT

j_call: TRBJ1-3
v_call: TRBV7-6
d_call: TRBD1
clone_size: few
cdr3_aa: CASSPRTGSLSGNTIYF
cdr3_nt: TGTGCCAGCAGCCCCCGGACAGGGTCTCTCTCTGGAAACACCATATATTTT

j_call: TRBJ1-1
v_call: TRBV4-2
d_call: -
clone_size: -
cdr3_aa: CASSQERAAKAFF
cdr3_nt: TGTGCCAGCAGCCAAGAGAGGGCGGCGAAAGCTTTCTTT

j_call: TRBJ1-1
v_call: TRBV7-9
d_call: -
clone_size: many
cdr3_aa: CASSLRMNTEAFF
cdr3_nt: TGTGCCAGCAGTTTACGGATGAACACTGAAGCTTTCTTT

j_call: TRBJ1-1
v_call: TRBV24-1
d_call: -
clone_size: many
cdr3_aa: CATSDGKQNTEAFF
cdr3_nt: TGTGCCACCAGTGATGGCAAACAAAACACTGAAGCTTTCTTT

j_call: TRBJ2-5
v_call: TRBV5-1
d_call: TRBD2
clone_size: -
cdr3_aa: CASSPRTSGMGETQYF
cdr3_nt: TGCGCCAGCAGCCCCCGGACTAGCGGGATGGGAGAGACCCAGTACTTC